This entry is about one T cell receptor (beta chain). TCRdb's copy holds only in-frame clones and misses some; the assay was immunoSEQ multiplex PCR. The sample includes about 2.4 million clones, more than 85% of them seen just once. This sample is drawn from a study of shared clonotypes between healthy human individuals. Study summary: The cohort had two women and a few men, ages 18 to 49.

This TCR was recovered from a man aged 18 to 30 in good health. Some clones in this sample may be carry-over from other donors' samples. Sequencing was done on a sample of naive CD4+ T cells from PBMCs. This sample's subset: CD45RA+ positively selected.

CDR3 protein: CASSVGTGYTYNEQFF. The CDR3 coding sequence is TGTGCCAGCAGCGTTGGGACGGGTTACACCTACAATGAGCAGTTCTTC. The chain joins TRBV9 to TRBJ2-1; D tentatively reads TRBD1 or TRBD2 (5 bases each). V was trimmed by 2 bases and J by 2 bases, leaving 14 bases between them. This CDR3 has 16 amino acids. From germline, CDR1 is SGDLS and CDR2 YYNGEE.